This T cell receptor (beta chain) was sequenced during a study of blood T cells in healthy people across ages. The study's findings and limits: TCR beta diversity correlated strongly with naive T cell percentage.

The CDR3 loop spans 14 amino acids. Trimming cost V 3 bases and J 2 bases, with 12 bases left between them. Germline V gives CDR1 SGDLS, CDR2 YYNGEE. The sample holds a few counts of this clonotype. Its antigen remains unidentified. A J-beta primer mix and a sample-barcoded 5' primer were used in a second PCR of about 7 to 12 cycles. There were at least 3 million CDR3-containing paired-end reads obtained from each sample. A single record per CDR3 protein comes from TCRdb applying MiXCR to the 5' RACE reads. The sample contains over a million distinct CDR3 sequences, 35% to 45% of which appear only once.

Sequencing used blood. This TCR came from a woman aged 18-30 years in good health. The chain couples TRBV9 to TRBJ2-7, with no clear D. The CDR3 nucleotides are TGTGCCAGCAGCGCCGGGCCCACCGCCTACGAGCAGTACTTC. Translating gives CASSAGPTAYEQYF.